This T cell receptor (beta chain) appears in the sequencing data of a study of T cell changes during pregnancy in multiple sclerosis. Germline CDR1 and CDR2: SGHDT and YYEEEE. The CDR3 runs to 18 residues. The V and J ends lost 3 bases and 0 bases, in that order; junction bases with no gene match: 11. Sequenced by immunoSEQ multiplex PCR; TCRdb stores in-frame clones only, minus some. The profile shows approximately 100,000 clones, about 89% of them singletons. This clonotype originated in a female donor with multiple sclerosis, enrolled in a pregnancy study. The material was peripheral blood, obtained after pregnancy. V gene TRBV5-6 combines with J gene TRBJ1-5; 8 nucleotides match TRBD1. The CDR3 loop reads CASSSQGGSPYSNQPQHF. In DNA form, the CDR3 reads TGTGCCAGCAGCTCACAGGGGGGGTCCCCTTATAGCAATCAGCCCCAGCATTTT.